This T cell receptor (beta chain) was observed in a study of blood T cell repertoires in COVID-19 (dated by TCRdb to the early 2020s). Describing the broader study: Samples covering the acute and convalescent phases of COVID-19 were provided by collaborators in the United States, Italy and Spain. Subjects who had been exposed to COVID-19, were actively infected with it, or had recovered from it provided the deeply sampled blood TCRbeta repertoires that made up the dataset. The samples were drawn from the first 160 participants of the ongoing ImmuneRACE study and from 1,200 or so subjects provided by 6 global collaborators. Where available, HLA class I and class II types were taken from metadata supplied by the sample provider and were not determined by assay-based typing. The material from the prospective study consisted of cDNA or gDNA derived from T cells, B-cell-depleted T cells, or PBMCs. The repertoires were released in a freely available public database intended as a resource for research on the immune response to SARS-CoV-2. Sample metadata almost always included a de-identified subject ID, COVID-19 status, age in years and sex.

General conclusions and limits of the study: Clinical and demographic metadata were provided uncurated, with the amount varying by source and participant.

The immunoSEQ Assay, a bias-controlled multiplex PCR, was used to amplify TCRbeta CDR3 regions from genomic DNA. On the authors' methods: Within the assay, amplification of reference gene primers was used to estimate how many nucleated cells each sample contained. To quantify the absolute abundance of each unique TCRbeta CDR3 rearrangement, sequence reads were collapsed and filtered. For each sample, productive Simpson clonality was calculated by taking the square root of Simpson's diversity index across productive rearrangements. TCRdb carries this immuneACCESS record with in-frame sequences only. Its versions omit some clonotypes, under half of them owing to an unresolved V gene in the studies checked, with the rest unexplained. From that table come the V and J calls and clone size; the DNA was used to work out D and trimming. The sample table contains around 120,000 clones; only one count was recorded for over 70% of them. The ten largest clones represent about 2.5% of the sample.

Reading from cysteine to phenylalanine, the CDR3 counts 15 amino acids. Only CDR3 DNA remains: 45 bases, in frame from the first base. Sequences SGHTA (CDR1) and FQGNSA (CDR2) are obtained from the germline V gene. V loses 5 bases of germline sequence and J loses 2 bases, and the interval between the two ends is 15 bases. As concerns this clone: Its antigen is still unknown. Per-base quality was not reported, and no clone a single base away is much larger than it.

Each collaborating institution followed its own protocols to collect whole blood in K2EDTA tubes. For TCRbeta analysis, collaborators shipped samples in one of three forms: frozen whole blood, isolated PBMCs, or DNA extracted from either of those sample types. This receptor was obtained from a man aged 70 or older with acute or convalescent COVID-19. Sequences were obtained from peripheral blood. The V gene is TRBV7-2 and the J gene is TRBJ1-2, and perhaps TRBD1 as D gene, on 6 matching bases. The DNA reads TGTGCCAGCAGCCCAGACAGGAGGCTCAACTATGGCTACACCTTC. This gives the protein CASSPDRRLNYGYTF.